The T cell receptor beta chain under discussion was sequenced for a study of metastatic and nonmetastatic thyroid tumors. Study as a whole: It was across blood and tumor or nodule tissue from malignant and benign thyroid patients that repertoires were compared.

There are 16 residues in the CDR3. The V end lost 2 bases, the J end lost 8 bases, and 21 bases lay between the germline ends. The germline V gene has CDR1 KGHSH and CDR2 LQKENI. Treatment of any kind had been given to no patient before thyroid surgery. The study, taken as a whole, reports: Within blood and tumor, benign nodules reportedly had significantly lower TCR beta diversity than malignant thyroid tumors did.

Only a few counts were recorded for this clone. Its antigen is currently unknown. With a much larger clone just one base away, this may be a read error. Other DNA variants within this sample encode the same CDR3. As originally analysed: In papillary thyroid cancer, a distant-metastasis classifier was built using CDR3 differences across clinicopathological groups. TCRdb re-called the PCR reads with MiXCR. The V and J calls were determined by TCRdb, not by the authors. The sample has 20,000 or so clones, around 11% seen once. Sequences were obtained from blood. The chain employs TRBV18 and TRBJ1-2; D not certain. The TCR was taken from a female donor with papillary thyroid cancer or a benign thyroid nodule (not recorded which). Some clones in this sample may be carry-over from other donors' samples. This chain's CDR3 is CASSPRAALEGYGYTF. The DNA of the CDR3 is TGTGCCAGCTCACCAAGGGCAGCCTTAGAGGGCTACGGCTACACCTTC.